This T cell receptor (beta chain) was sequenced in a study of regulatory T cells in long-lasting Graves disease. Findings and limits, study-wide: New patients shared more than 950 public clonotypes, and persistent patients shared more, with 2,500 to 3,000.

This CDR3 is 15 amino acids long. Germline lookup yields CDR1 SEHNR and CDR2 FQNEAQ (reference sequence). Trimming cost V 1 base and J 5 bases; bases outside gene matches: 7. Specified time point: persistent/refractory GD, antithyroid drugs over 5 years with positive TRAb. With RNA extracted from PBMCs as input, the TCR library was made. American Thyroid Association guidelines defined how Graves' disease was diagnosed. The authors built TCR beta libraries using iRepertoire HTBI primers and Arm-PCR of CDR3 regions. TCRdb re-analysed the multiplex PCR reads in MiXCR, keeping a single row per CDR3 protein. The repertoire consists of approximately 690,000 distinct CDR3 sequences, with about 30% occurring once and the leading ten covering under 50%. This clonotype has more than one count but fewer than ten. The antigen remains unidentified.

The sequences come from peripheral blood mononuclear cells (PBMCs), collected when the disease was refractory, from a patient treated with antithyroid drugs. The genes are TRBV7-9 and TRBJ1-2; 7 positions match TRBD1. The receptor was derived from a female donor with Graves disease. CDR3 nucleotide sequence: TGTGCCAGCAGCTTAGTCAACGCAGGGGGGTATGGCTACACCTTC. Translation gives CASSLVNAGGYGYTF.